A single sample is the source of the 21 T cell receptor beta chains below, sequenced in a study of cytomegalovirus exposure and HLA in healthy donors. Generated by immunoSEQ multiplex PCR, the TCRdb table keeps only in-frame clones and is missing some. The table has around 120,000 clones, 86% seen once. Sequenced: PBMCs. Receptors originate from a man aged 18 to 35 in good health and CMV-seronegative.

The rearrangement links TRBV7-6 to TRBJ2-7, with D perhaps matching TRBD1 (7 bases). Trimming took off 5 bases at V and 2 bases at J, with 19 bases between the two ends. The CDR3 has 16 amino acids. Germline V lookup: CDR1 SGHVS, CDR2 FNYEAQ. CDR3 amino acids: CASSPIRGATPYEQYF. Written as DNA, the CDR3 is TGTGCCAGCAGCCCCATCAGGGGGGCGACCCCCTACGAGCAGTACTTC.

This clone came up once. The rearrangement links TRBV18 to TRBJ2-1; 7 bases are shared with TRBD1. CDR1 and CDR2 (germline): KGHSH, LQKENI. The V and J ends lost 1 base and 2 bases, in that order; junction bases with no gene match: 2. The CDR3 is made up of 15 amino acids. The CDR3 sequence is CASSPLTGTYNEQFF. The CDR3 DNA reads TGTGCCAGCTCACCACTGACAGGGACCTACAATGAGCAGTTCTTC.

The chain carries TRBV29-1 and TRBJ2-4; 9 bases fit TRBD1. Germline assignment: CDR1 SQVTM and CDR2 ANQGSEA. This CDR3 contains 13 residues. V dropped 6 bases and J dropped 1; count of bases not matched to a gene: 1. CDR3 in DNA: TGCAGCGTCGGACAGGGGGCCAAAAACATTCAGTACTTC. Amino acids: CSVGQGAKNIQYF.

The chain carries TRBV9 and TRBJ2-7; D call uncertain. Trimming took off 3 bases at V and 4 bases at J, with 11 bases between the two ends. The CDR3 has 13 residues. CDR1 and CDR2 from the germline V gene are SGDLS and YYNGEE. This CDR3 reads CASSAGSIYEQYF. Written as DNA, the CDR3 is TGTGCCAGCAGCGCCGGGTCCATATACGAGCAGTACTTC.

This clone was seen a handful of times. CDR3 in DNA: TGTGCCCAGGGGACGGAGAACTATGGCTACACCTTC. It yields the protein CAQGTENYGYTF. The rearrangement links TRBV2 to TRBJ1-2, with D tentatively TRBD1 (6 bases). The V end was cut by 11 bases, the J end by 2 bases, with 12 bases between. The CDR3 sequence is 12 residues long. CDR1 SNHLY and CDR2 FYNNEI come from the germline V gene.

The rearrangement links TRBV5-1 to TRBJ2-7; 7 nucleotides agree with TRBD2. V lost 0 bases, J lost 1 base, and 7 bases stayed unmatched. Germline values: CDR1 SGHRS, CDR2 YFSETQ. The CDR3 is 16 residues long. The CDR3 DNA is TGCGCCAGCAGCTTGGAATGGGGGGGATCGTCCTACGAGCAGTACTTC. Encoded protein: CASSLEWGGSSYEQYF.

This clone was picked up one time. One end of the junction does not line up with germline, which may come from a read error. V is TRBV19 and J is TRBJ1-2, with TRBD1 as a possible D gene (6 bases). CDR1 is LNHDA, CDR2 SQIVND, per germline (reference sequence). This CDR3 comprises 14 residues. DNA of the CDR3: TGTGCCAGCAGTAGCGGGGGGGCCAACTATGGCTACACCTTC. It specifies CASSSGGANYGYTF. The full variable domain, completed using reference TRBV19 and TRBJ1-2, is DGGITQSPKYLFRKEGQNVTLSCEQNLNHDAMYWYRQDPGQGLRLIYYSQIVNDFQKGDIAEGYSVSREKKESFPLTVTSAQKNPTAFYLCASSSGGANYGYTFGSGTRLTVV.

The rearrangement uses TRBV11-2 and TRBJ2-7; TRBD1 aligns across 10 bases. V shed 3 bases, J shed 3 bases, and the junction held 8 bases outside the gene matches. The CDR3 is 16 residues long. Looked up from germline, CDR1 is SGHAT and CDR2 is FQNNGV. The CDR3 loop reads CASSFPLRTGGYEQYF. For the CDR3, the DNA is TGTGCCAGCAGCTTCCCCCTCCGGACAGGGGGCTACGAGCAGTACTTC.

The CDR3 reads CASRKERDLAYNEQFF. In DNA form, the CDR3 reads TGTGCCAGCAGGAAAGAGCGGGACTTGGCCTACAATGAGCAGTTCTTC. The chain combines TRBV6-6 with TRBJ2-1; 7 bases match TRBD2. V lost 6 bases to trimming and J lost 2 bases; unmatched junction nucleotides: 10. CDR3 length: 16 amino acids. Germline V CDR1 and CDR2: MNHNY, SVGAGI (reference sequence).

J is TRBJ2-1 and V is TRBV18; TRBD2 matches 7 bases. The germline V gene encodes CDR1 KGHSH and CDR2 LQKENI. Unmatched junction bases numbered 11, after V lost 6 bases and J lost 0 bases. The CDR3 contains 17 residues. The CDR3: CASSPRLATLSYNEQFF. The CDR3, as DNA: TGTGCCAGCTCGCCAAGACTAGCCACCCTCTCCTACAATGAGCAGTTCTTC.

The chain is built from TRBV6-5 and TRBJ2-7; no firm D call. V was pared by 6 bases and J by 3 bases, with 15 bases between. This CDR3 has 14 amino acids. The germline V gene encodes CDR1 MNHEY and CDR2 SVGAGI. The CDR3 region is CASRPFEAGYEQYF. DNA for the CDR3: TGTGCCAGCAGGCCTTTTGAGGCCGGCTACGAGCAGTACTTC.

V gene TRBV19 combines with J gene TRBJ2-5; D gene uncertain. Trimming pared 2 bases from V and 9 bases from J, leaving 13 bases between. CDR1 and CDR2 from the germline V gene are LNHDA and SQIVND (reference sequence). The CDR3 contains 13 residues. Written as DNA, the CDR3 is TGTGCCAGTAGTATACGAACCGAGAGTTCCCAGTACTTC. It specifies CASSIRTESSQYF.

The rearrangement joins TRBV20-1 to TRBJ1-4; no reliable D call. This CDR3 contains 11 residues. Germline values: CDR1 DFQATT, CDR2 SNEGSKA (reference sequence). Deletions cut 4 bases from V and 4 bases from J, with 4 bases between. The CDR3 loop reads CSATINEKLFF. In DNA, the CDR3 is TGCAGTGCTACTATTAATGAAAAACTGTTTTTT.

The rearrangement uses TRBV30 and TRBJ1-2, with D unclear. V lost 2 bases, J lost 5 bases, and 6 bases lay in between. Germline V gene lookup returns CDR1 GTSNPN and CDR2 SVGIG (reference sequence). CDR3 size: 11 residues. The CDR3 reads CAWSLVYGYTF. The CDR3 DNA reads TGTGCCTGGAGTCTAGTGTATGGCTACACCTTC.

This sequence joins TRBV30 and TRBJ1-5, with D unclear. The CDR3 extends over 12 amino acids. V lost 2 bases to trimming and J lost 11 bases, with 13 bases between them. Looked up from germline, CDR1 is GTSNPN and CDR2 is SVGIG (reference sequence). The CDR3 reads CAWSTGGGTQHF. In DNA form, the CDR3 reads TGTGCCTGGAGTACCGGAGGAGGGACCCAGCATTTT.

The chain has TRBV5-1 and TRBJ2-5; 10 bases match TRBD1. J lost 5 bases, V lost 5 bases, and 6 bases had no gene match. The CDR3 sequence is 14 residues long. CDR1 and CDR2 from the germline V gene are SGHRS and YFSETQ. The CDR3 DNA sequence: TGCGCCAGCAGAGACAGGGGGCGAGGGGAGACCCAGTACTTC. It encodes CASRDRGRGETQYF. The entire variable domain, with the rest obtained from reference TRBV5-1 and TRBJ2-5, is as follows: KAGVTQTPRYLIKTRGQQVTLSCSPISGHRSVSWYQQTPGQGLQFLFEYFSETQRNKGNFPGRFSGRQFSNSRSEMNVSTLELGDSALYLCASRDRGRGETQYFGPGTRLLVL.

J is TRBJ1-1 and V is TRBV5-1; a weak D match, TRBD1 (5 bases). The CDR3 contains 13 residues. The germline V and J ends were trimmed by 3 bases and 2 bases, with 8 bases remaining between them. Germline CDR1 SGHRS, CDR2 YFSETQ. CDR3 nucleotides: TGCGCCAGCAGCTCGACAGTCAACACTGAAGCTTTCTTT. It specifies CASSSTVNTEAFF.

The V gene is TRBV25-1, the J gene TRBJ1-1; 9 bases match TRBD1. The CDR3 consists of 14 residues. V trimming: 4 bases; J trimming: 4 bases; junction bases outside the gene matches: 4. Germline loops: CDR1 MGHDK, CDR2 SYGVNS. The CDR3 spells CASSAQGAGTEAFF. CDR3 nucleotide sequence: TGTGCCAGCAGTGCACAGGGGGCGGGCACTGAAGCTTTCTTT. Together with reference TRBV25-1 and TRBJ1-1, the CDR3 gives the full variable domain: EADIYQTPRYLVIGTGKKITLECSQTMGHDKMYWYQQDPGMELHLIHYSYGVNSTEKGDLSSESTVSRIRTEHFPLTLESARPSHTSQYLCASSAQGAGTEAFFGQGTRLTVV.

The chain uses TRBV14 and TRBJ2-7; 7 bases match TRBD1. CDR3 length equals 14 residues. Germline loops: CDR1 SGHDN, CDR2 FVKESK. V trimming: 4 bases; J trimming: 2 bases; junction bases outside the gene matches: 5. DNA of the CDR3: TGTGCCAGCAGCCCGACAGGGAGCACCTACGAGCAGTACTTC. Its protein is CASSPTGSTYEQYF.

This rearrangement joins TRBV29-1 to TRBJ1-1; D is possibly TRBD1 (6 bases). Germline CDR1 and CDR2: SQVTM and ANQGSEA. The V end was cut by 3 bases, the J end by 4 bases, with 9 bases between. The CDR3 consists of 12 residues. CDR3 protein: CSVEQGTTEAFF. CDR3 DNA: TGCAGCGTTGAGCAGGGGACCACTGAAGCTTTCTTT.

The genes are TRBV11-2 and TRBJ2-5, with 8 bases matching TRBD2. V lost 3 bases to trimming and J lost 5 bases; unmatched junction nucleotides: 17. This CDR3 is 18 amino acids long. The germline V gene has CDR1 SGHAT and CDR2 FQNNGV. This CDR3 is CASSLFAKLAAVGETQYF. CDR3 bases: TGTGCCAGCAGCTTGTTCGCAAAACTAGCGGCAGTAGGGGAGACCCAGTACTTC.